The next 28 T cell receptor beta chains were all read from a single sample in a study of cytomegalovirus exposure and HLA in healthy donors. Amplification used 60 Vbeta primers and 13 Jbeta primers. TCRdb keeps only in-frame clones here, not all; method: immunoSEQ multiplex PCR. Of approximately 120,000 clones listed, just under 70% were seen once; the top ten hold about 5.7%. Sequencing was done on a sample of PBMCs. These receptors all come from a woman in her 70s in good health and CMV-seropositive.

The chain is built from TRBV29-1 and TRBJ1-1; 8 bases fit TRBD1. CDR1 and CDR2 from the germline V gene are SQVTM and ANQGSEA. V dropped 7 bases and J dropped 1; count of bases not matched to a gene: 5. This CDR3 has 13 residues. The CDR3 is CSADRVSNTEAFF. The CDR3 DNA reads TGCAGCGCGGACAGGGTGTCGAACACTGAAGCTTTCTTT.

This clone came up a few times. The chain carries TRBV29-1 and TRBJ2-5, with 8 positions matching TRBD2. CDR1 and CDR2 (germline): SQVTM, ANQGSEA. The trim removed 0 bases at V and 5 bases at J, leaving 11 bases unmatched. This CDR3 comprises 16 residues. The CDR3 DNA sequence: TGCAGCGTTGAAGACCGAACGGGGGGGCGATTGGAGACCCAGTACTTC. Translation gives CSVEDRTGGRLETQYF. Supplemented by reference TRBV29-1 and TRBJ2-5, the full variable domain reads SAVISQKPSRDICQRGTSLTIQCQVDSQVTMMFWYRQQPGQSLTLIATANQGSEATYESGFVIDKFPISRPNLTFSTLTVSNMSPEDSSIYLCSVEDRTGGRLETQYFGPGTRLLVL.

Written as DNA, the CDR3 is TGTGCCAGCAGCTTAGGGACTAGCGGCACAGATACGCAGTATTTT. Protein sequence: CASSLGTSGTDTQYF. The chain uses TRBV11-2 and TRBJ2-3; 9 nucleotides line up with TRBD2. The CDR3 runs 15 residues. Unmatched junction bases numbered 0, after V lost 1 base and J lost 1 base. From germline, CDR1 is SGHAT and CDR2 FQNNGV.

This chain connects TRBV7-2 to TRBJ2-5; 9 nucleotides line up with TRBD2. V lost 5 bases to trimming and J lost 3 bases; unmatched junction nucleotides: 4. The CDR3 spans 14 residues. The germline V gene has CDR1 SGHTA and CDR2 FQGNSA. The CDR3 sequence is CASSLQRGEETQYF. The DNA for the CDR3 is TGTGCCAGCAGCCTGCAGCGGGGGGAAGAGACCCAGTACTTC.

This clone was seen only a few times. The rearrangement links TRBV7-8 to TRBJ1-1, with D perhaps matching TRBD1 (6 bases). The length of the CDR3 is 17 residues. Germline CDR1 SGHVS, CDR2 FQNEAQ. The ends were cut back, 5 bases at V and 1 base at J, with 20 bases in the middle. The CDR3 coding sequence is TGTGCCAGCAGCCCCAGAGGGGTGGGGGGGCCGAACACTGAAGCTTTCTTT. Translating it yields CASSPRGVGGPNTEAFF.

The gene calls are TRBV19 and TRBJ2-3, with 9 bases aligning to TRBD2. Germline V gives CDR1 LNHDA, CDR2 SQIVND (reference sequence). V shed 4 bases and J 6 bases; nucleotides not matched to a gene: 8. The CDR3 sequence is 15 residues long. CDR3 region: CASSKGLARHDTQYF. CDR3 nucleotides: TGTGCCAGTAGTAAGGGACTAGCTAGACATGATACGCAGTATTTT. The entire variable domain, with the rest obtained from reference TRBV19 and TRBJ2-3, is as follows: DGGITQSPKYLFRKEGQNVTLSCEQNLNHDAMYWYRQDPGQGLRLIYYSQIVNDFQKGDIAEGYSVSREKKESFPLTVTSAQKNPTAFYLCASSKGLARHDTQYFGPGTRLTVL.

V and J are TRBV6-5 and TRBJ1-3; D is uncertain. The CDR3 loop spans 14 amino acids. V was shortened by 6 bases and J by 2 bases, with 11 bases between the two germline ends. CDR1 is MNHEY, CDR2 SVGAGI, per germline. The CDR3 loop is CASRPDFTGNTIYF. CDR3 in DNA: TGTGCCAGCAGACCTGACTTCACTGGAAACACCATATATTTT.

The gene calls are TRBV6-1 and TRBJ2-2; 7 bases match TRBD1. This CDR3 region has 13 residues. Unmatched junction bases numbered 3, after V lost 5 bases and J lost 6 bases. Per the germline V gene, CDR1 is MNHNS and CDR2 is SASEGT. This CDR3 is CASSRQGPGELFF. The CDR3 nucleotides read TGTGCCAGCAGTAGACAGGGTCCCGGGGAGCTGTTTTTT.

The chain couples TRBV4-1 to TRBJ1-4; the match to TRBD1 covers 7 bases. The V gene end was trimmed by 3 bases and the J gene end by 4 bases; junction bases not matched to a gene: 2. CDR3 length equals 14 residues. Germline V CDR1 and CDR2: MGHRA, YSYEKL. In DNA, the CDR3 is TGCGCCAGCAGCCATACAGGGGTTAATGAAAAACTGTTTTTT. This codes for CASSHTGVNEKLFF.

This clone was detected a few times. The chain has TRBV6-5 and TRBJ2-5; D is unclear. Per germline, CDR1 MNHEY and CDR2 SVGAGI. V was shortened by 2 bases and J by 5 bases, with 9 bases between the two germline ends. The CDR3 sequence is 13 residues long. CDR3 region: CASSYGPLETQYF. The CDR3 DNA is TGTGCCAGCAGTTACGGGCCCCTGGAGACCCAGTACTTC.

V and J are TRBV6-5 and TRBJ2-7; 12 bases match TRBD2. The CDR3 covers 15 residues. Germline CDR1 MNHEY, CDR2 SVGAGI. Losses at the gene ends were 6 bases for V and 2 bases for J; bases not matched to a gene: 5. The CDR3 reads CASRRTSGDAYEQYF. The CDR3 DNA sequence: TGTGCCAGCAGAAGGACTAGCGGGGACGCCTACGAGCAGTACTTC.

J is TRBJ2-5 and V is TRBV7-9, with D possibly TRBD1 on 6 matching bases. The CDR3 loop spans 16 amino acids. Germline loops: CDR1 SEHNR, CDR2 FQNEAQ (reference sequence). V was clipped by 2 bases and J by 5 bases, with 18 bases between them. CDR3 nucleotide sequence: TGTGCCAGCAGCTTAAGGGAATATAGGGGGATGGAGACCCAGTACTTC. Its protein is CASSLREYRGMETQYF.

This chain links TRBV30 with TRBJ2-4; the D gene is possibly TRBD2 (5 bases). From germline, CDR1 is GTSNPN and CDR2 SVGIG (reference sequence). This CDR3 comprises 15 residues. Trimming cost V 4 bases and J 0 bases, with 13 bases left between them. The CDR3 sequence: CAWTIGGGAKNIQYF. The CDR3 DNA reads as TGTGCCTGGACCATAGGCGGAGGAGCCAAAAACATTCAGTACTTC.

This clone was detected a few times. The genes are TRBV4-1 and TRBJ2-7; D is possibly TRBD2 (6 bases). This CDR3 comprises 16 residues. Germline V gene sequence: CDR1 MGHRA, CDR2 YSYEKL. V dropped 2 bases and J dropped 3 bases, with 17 bases sitting between them. CDR3 in DNA: TGCGCCAGCAGCCAAACCCCGGGAGACCCTTTCTACGAGCAGTACTTC. This translates into CASSQTPGDPFYEQYF.

The genes are TRBV30 and TRBJ1-1; TRBD1 agrees at 7 bases. Trimming at V came to 2 bases and at J to 1 base, leaving 7 bases not matched to a gene. Germline loops: CDR1 GTSNPN, CDR2 SVGIG (reference sequence). The CDR3 spans 15 residues. This CDR3 is CAWSRRGFANTEAFF. The CDR3 nucleotides are TGTGCCTGGAGTCGCAGGGGGTTCGCGAACACTGAAGCTTTCTTT.

This clone was detected only a few times. This rearrangement joins TRBV29-1 to TRBJ1-5, with 8 bases identical to TRBD1. With 0 bases clipped from V and 6 bases from J, the junction kept 1 base outside the gene matches. The CDR3 has 13 amino acids. The germline CDR1 and CDR2 sequences are SQVTM and ANQGSEA. The DNA of the CDR3 is TGCAGCGTTGAAGAACAGGGGGGTCAGCCCCAGCATTTT. Protein sequence: CSVEEQGGQPQHF.

This clone was counted a single time. The chain couples TRBV11-3 to TRBJ2-3; possible D gene TRBD2, 6 bases. Germline V gene data show CDR1 as SGHNT and CDR2 as YENEEA. The V end lost 3 bases, the J end lost 0 bases, and 7 bases lay between the germline ends. The CDR3 is made up of 14 amino acids. The CDR3 sequence is CASSLRGSTDTQYF. The CDR3 DNA reads TGTGCCAGCAGCTTGCGGGGAAGCACAGATACGCAGTATTTT.

The chain couples TRBV25-1 to TRBJ1-6; 7 bases map to TRBD1. This CDR3 has 14 residues. The J segment lost 4 bases and the V segment lost 4 bases, leaving 1 base of the junction unmatched. Germline V CDR1 and CDR2: MGHDK, SYGVNS. The CDR3, as DNA: TGTGCCAGCAGTGGACAGGGATATAATTCACCCCTCCACTTT. Translation: CASSGQGYNSPLHF.

V is TRBV6-5 and J is TRBJ1-1; a weak D match, TRBD1 (6 bases). V lost 2 bases, J lost 5 bases, and 15 bases lay in between. The CDR3 runs to 15 residues. Germline V lookup: CDR1 MNHEY, CDR2 SVGAGI. CDR3 amino acids: CASSYVPAGDTEAFF. The DNA of the CDR3 is TGTGCCAGCAGTTACGTCCCAGCAGGGGATACTGAAGCTTTCTTT.

On this clone itself: Compared with germline, one end of the junction differs, possibly owing to a read error. The chain couples TRBV7-7 to TRBJ2-3, with TRBD2 as a possible D gene (5 bases). This CDR3 spans 15 amino acids. Germline CDR1 and CDR2: SSHAT and FNYEAQ (reference sequence). CDR3 region: CASSPPEECTDTQYF. The CDR3 nucleotides are TGTGCTAGCAGCCCACCGGAGGAATGCACAGATACGCAGTATTTT.

J is TRBJ1-5 and V is TRBV18; 9 positions agree with TRBD1. The CDR3 has 15 residues. In germline, CDR1 is KGHSH, CDR2 LQKENI. Trimming removed 4 bases from V and 4 bases from J; junction bases left unmatched: 5. CDR3 amino acids: CASSRDRVPNQPQHF. The CDR3 nucleotides read TGTGCCAGCTCACGGGACAGGGTCCCAAATCAGCCCCAGCATTTT.

The rearrangement joins TRBV4-2 to TRBJ1-5; no clear D. Deletions cut 0 bases from V and 9 bases from J, with 15 bases between. There are 15 residues in the CDR3. Germline loops: CDR1 LGHNA, CDR2 YNFKEQ. CDR3 amino acids: CASSQELTPRRPQHF. The CDR3 DNA reads TGTGCCAGCAGCCAAGAATTGACCCCTCGGAGGCCCCAGCATTTT.

This chain connects TRBV30 to TRBJ1-2; TRBD1 aligns across 7 bases. Per germline, CDR1 GTSNPN and CDR2 SVGIG (reference sequence). Trimming cost V 4 bases and J 2 bases; bases outside gene matches: 7. The CDR3 runs to 14 residues. CDR3 DNA: TGTGCCTGGACCGCACAGGGGACGAACTATGGCTACACCTTC. Amino acids: CAWTAQGTNYGYTF.

The chain recombines TRBV5-8 with TRBJ1-4, with a tentative D call TRBD1 (6 bases). The CDR3 runs to 16 residues. V lost 0 bases to trimming and J lost 0 bases, with 9 bases between them. The germline gives CDR1 SGHTS, CDR2 YDEGEE. The CDR3 loop is CASSLAGAATNEKLFF. In DNA form, the CDR3 reads TGTGCCAGCAGCTTGGCAGGGGCGGCAACTAATGAAAAACTGTTTTTT.

This clone was picked up a small number of times. The J gene is TRBJ2-1, the V gene TRBV5-6; D perhaps matches TRBD2 (5 bases). The CDR3 runs 17 residues. Germline V lookup: CDR1 SGHDT, CDR2 YYEEEE. V was cut by 0 bases and J by 0 bases, with 13 bases left in between. The CDR3 coding sequence is TGTGCCAGCAGCTTGGTAGGCGGGCCGGCCTCCTACAATGAGCAGTTCTTC. Protein product: CASSLVGGPASYNEQFF.

This chain links TRBV7-8 with TRBJ1-3; D uncertain. CDR3 length: 16 amino acids. The germline V gene has CDR1 SGHVS and CDR2 FQNEAQ. Trimming pared 6 bases from V and 1 base from J, leaving 16 bases between. CDR3 bases: TGTGCCAGCAGGGGTCAGGATCCGACATCTGGAAACACCATATATTTT. It translates to CASRGQDPTSGNTIYF.

In its sample, this clone was seen a few times. The V and J genes are TRBV5-1 and TRBJ1-1; possible D gene TRBD1, 6 bases. Germline CDR1 reads SGHRS; CDR2 reads YFSETQ. Trimming shortened V by 4 bases and J by 3 bases, and 16 bases separated the two germline ends. CDR3 length equals 15 residues. This CDR3 is CASSRGGPEDTEAFF. CDR3 DNA: TGCGCCAGCAGCCGAGGGGGACCGGAAGACACTGAAGCTTTCTTT.

The V gene is TRBV6-4, the J gene TRBJ1-1; no firm D call. CDR1 MRHNA and CDR2 SNTAGT come from the germline V gene. This CDR3 contains 13 residues. V lost 2 bases to trimming and J lost 1 base, with 5 bases between them. DNA of the CDR3: TGTGCCAGCAGTGACCAACAGAACACTGAAGCTTTCTTT. Translation gives CASSDQQNTEAFF.